These 15 T cell receptor beta chains originate from one sample sequenced in a study of T cell changes during pregnancy in multiple sclerosis. Sequencing used immunoSEQ multiplex PCR; TCRdb keeps in-frame clones, though not all of them. The sample shows under 70,000 clones, around 92% of them seen only once. Sequences were derived from peripheral blood, sampled in the third trimester of pregnancy. All receptors derive from a female donor in good health, enrolled as a control in a pregnancy study.

This clone has a single count. The chain links TRBV28 to TRBJ1-2; TRBD1 aligns across 8 bases. With 5 bases clipped from V and 8 bases from J, the junction kept 13 bases outside the gene matches. CDR1 is MDHEN, CDR2 SYDVKM, per germline. The CDR3 contains 15 residues. The CDR3 is CASSRSGGMEKGYTF. The CDR3 DNA sequence: TGTGCCAGCAGTCGGTCAGGGGGCATGGAGAAGGGCTACACCTTC.

In its sample, this clone was seen a few times. V is TRBV6-1 and J is TRBJ1-4; no clear D. The CDR3 totals 12 residues. The ends were cut back, 1 base at V and 8 bases at J, with 5 bases in the middle. The V gene's germline CDR1 is MNHNS and CDR2 SASEGT. CDR3 coding DNA: TGTGCCAGCAGTGAAGTACAGGAAAAACTGTTTTTT. Translation gives CASSEVQEKLFF.

This chain uses TRBV2 with TRBJ2-5; maybe TRBD2 (6 bases). Trimming cost V 2 bases and J 5 bases, with 18 bases left between them. The CDR3 totals 16 residues. Per germline, CDR1 SNHLY and CDR2 FYNNEI. In DNA form, the CDR3 reads TGTGCCAGCAGTGAAAGGCGAACGGGAGATCGGGAGACCCAGTACTTC. This sequence encodes CASSERRTGDRETQYF.

V is TRBV5-4 and J is TRBJ2-2; the D is unclear. The CDR3 spans 16 residues. V shed 4 bases and J shed 0 bases, with 13 bases lying between them. Germline CDR1 and CDR2: SGHNT and YYREEE (reference sequence). CDR3 nucleotide sequence: TGTGCCAGCAGCGCCGCGGCCCTGGCGAACACCGGGGAGCTGTTTTTT. It specifies CASSAAALANTGELFF.

The chain uses TRBV29-1 and TRBJ1-2, with D perhaps matching TRBD1 (5 bases). Germline V gene sequence: CDR1 SQVTM, CDR2 ANQGSEA. The CDR3 spans 18 residues. V was clipped by 2 bases and J by 2 bases, with 24 bases between them. The CDR3 DNA sequence: TGCAGCGTTGAAAGACAGCTTGAAGCTCACCTCCTGAACTATGGCTACACCTTC. Translation: CSVERQLEAHLLNYGYTF.

This clone appeared a few times. The chain carries TRBV19 and TRBJ1-5, with D possibly being TRBD1 (5 bases). The V end was cut by 5 bases, the J end by 6 bases, with 11 bases between. The CDR3 runs to 13 residues. Germline loops: CDR1 LNHDA, CDR2 SQIVND (reference sequence). CDR3 residues: CASSAGTLQPQHF. In DNA, the CDR3 is TGTGCCAGTAGTGCCGGGACTCTTCAGCCCCAGCATTTT.

CDR3 sequence: CAGAGGVEADGYTF. The CDR3 region has the DNA TGTGCCGGGGCGGGGGGCGTGGAGGCGGATGGCTACACCTTC. The gene calls are TRBV2 and TRBJ1-2, with D tentatively TRBD1 (6 bases). Germline V gives CDR1 SNHLY, CDR2 FYNNEI. With 11 bases removed from V and 6 bases from J, the gap between germline ends came to 22 bases. The CDR3 consists of 14 residues.

The chain recombines TRBV7-9 with TRBJ1-5; 7 bases align to TRBD1. The CDR3 runs 15 residues. V was clipped by 5 bases and J by 10 bases; unmatched bases: 14. Germline V gives CDR1 SEHNR, CDR2 FQNEAQ (reference sequence). CDR3: CASSDQGQPLGPQHF. Here the CDR3 DNA reads TGTGCCAGCAGCGACCAGGGACAGCCCCTTGGTCCCCAGCATTTT.

The V call is TRBV6-4, the J call TRBJ2-3, with a weak D call TRBD1 (7 bases). CDR1 is MRHNA, CDR2 SNTAGT, per germline. The ends were cut back, 4 bases at V and 1 base at J, with 15 bases in the middle. The CDR3 is made up of 16 amino acids. The CDR3 loop is CASSATGTGGTDTQYF. The DNA for the CDR3 is TGTGCCAGCAGTGCGACAGGGACGGGGGGCACAGATACGCAGTATTTT.

J is TRBJ1-1 and V is TRBV5-1; 8 nucleotides agree with TRBD1. The germline V gene has CDR1 SGHRS and CDR2 YFSETQ. The CDR3 totals 13 residues. With 7 bases clipped from V and 6 bases from J, the junction kept 8 bases outside the gene matches. As DNA, the CDR3 is TGCGCCAGCGTGCAGGGGGCTGGGGCTGAAGCTTTCTTT. Its protein product is CASVQGAGAEAFF.

The rearrangement uses TRBV6-6 and TRBJ2-3; possibly TRBD1 for D (6 bases). Per the germline V gene, CDR1 is MNHNY and CDR2 is SVGAGI (reference sequence). The CDR3 is made up of 14 amino acids. The V and J ends lost 6 bases and 4 bases respectively, with 14 bases between them. The CDR3 is CASSHRDAADTQYF. The CDR3, as DNA: TGTGCCAGCAGCCACAGGGATGCCGCAGATACGCAGTATTTT.

V and J are TRBV28 and TRBJ1-1, with D unclear. This CDR3 region has 14 residues. V lost 6 bases and J 0 bases, leaving 11 bases between the germline ends. Germline loops: CDR1 MDHEN, CDR2 SYDVKM. The CDR3 sequence: CASSPDKVNTEAFF. For the CDR3, the DNA is TGTGCCAGCAGCCCCGACAAGGTGAACACTGAAGCTTTCTTT.

The chain combines TRBV19 with TRBJ2-3, with TRBD2 identical over 7 bases. The CDR3 length is 14 residues. The trim removed 4 bases at V and 2 bases at J, leaving 3 bases unmatched. Germline loops: CDR1 LNHDA, CDR2 SQIVND (reference sequence). The CDR3 DNA reads TGTGCCAGTAGTACTGCGGGGGACACAGATACGCAGTATTTT. Its protein is CASSTAGDTDTQYF.

This clone was observed a single time. This chain links TRBV9 with TRBJ1-1; unclear D gene. CDR1 and CDR2 from the germline V gene are SGDLS and YYNGEE. The CDR3 has 14 residues. The V and J ends lost 1 base and 4 bases respectively, with 11 bases between them. CDR3 DNA: TGTGCCAGCAGCGTATTTCCAGATTCCACTGAAGCTTTCTTT. Translation gives CASSVFPDSTEAFF.

The chain carries TRBV19 and TRBJ1-2, with 9 nucleotides matching TRBD1. Germline V CDR1 and CDR2: LNHDA, SQIVND (reference sequence). Trimming removed 7 bases from V and 4 bases from J; junction bases left unmatched: 4. The CDR3 sequence is 13 residues long. CDR3 loop: CASTSDRGYGYTF. For the CDR3, the DNA is TGTGCCAGTACCTCGGACAGGGGCTATGGCTACACCTTC.